The rows below give T cell receptor beta chains drawn from one sample of a study of blood T cell repertoires in COVID-19. TCRdb keeps only in-frame clones here, not all; method: immunoSEQ multiplex PCR. The sample has about 440,000 clones; around 89% are singletons. The sample comprised peripheral blood. These receptors all stem from a woman aged 45-59 years with COVID-19, enrolled during active disease. The CDR3 runs from the conserved cysteine through the conserved F or W. The D gene is left open where the match is weak. Rows give clone size only sometimes, using once, few, many, or a class for an expanded clone.

j_gene: TRBJ2-2
d_gene: TRBD1
v_gene: TRBV10-3
abundance: -
CDR3nt: TGTGCCATCAGTAAAAGCCAGGGACAGGGGAACACCGGGGAGCTGTTTTTT
CDR3aa: CAISKSQGQGNTGELFF

j_gene: TRBJ1-1
d_gene: -
v_gene: TRBV5-1
abundance: few
CDR3nt: TGCGCCAGCAGCTTCAGGGTTGGCACTGAAGCTTTCTTT
CDR3aa: CASSFRVGTEAFF

j_gene: TRBJ2-5
d_gene: TRBD2
v_gene: TRBV15
abundance: -
CDR3nt: TGTGCCACCAGCAGAGATAGCGGGCAAGAGACCCAGTACTTC
CDR3aa: CATSRDSGQETQYF

j_gene: TRBJ1-6
d_gene: -
v_gene: TRBV6-5
abundance: -
CDR3nt: TGTGCCAGCAGTTGGAAGGCGGAGAATTCACCCCTCCACTTT
CDR3aa: CASSWKAENSPLHF

j_gene: TRBJ2-1
d_gene: TRBD1
v_gene: TRBV4-1
abundance: -
CDR3nt: TGCGCCAGCAGCCCAGGACAGGGGCCTAGGAATGAGCAGTTCTTC
CDR3aa: CASSPGQGPRNEQFF

j_gene: TRBJ2-3
d_gene: TRBD2
v_gene: TRBV9
abundance: -
CDR3nt: TGTGCCAGCAGCGTAGCTACGGGGGGGGCCGTTCGGAATACGCAGTATTTT
CDR3aa: CASSVATGGAVRNTQYF

j_gene: TRBJ2-3
d_gene: -
v_gene: TRBV5-1
abundance: -
CDR3nt: TGCGCCAGCAGCACTAGTAGCACAGATACGCAGTATTTT
CDR3aa: CASSTSSTDTQYF

j_gene: TRBJ1-2
d_gene: TRBD1
v_gene: TRBV7-9
abundance: -
CDR3nt: TGTGCCAGCAGCCCCGACAGGGTAAATGGCTACACCTTC
CDR3aa: CASSPDRVNGYTF

j_gene: TRBJ1-3
d_gene: -
v_gene: TRBV19
abundance: -
CDR3nt: TGTGCCAGTAGTATATACGGGGCTGGAAACACCATATATTTT
CDR3aa: CASSIYGAGNTIYF

j_gene: TRBJ2-7
d_gene: -
v_gene: TRBV5-6
abundance: -
CDR3nt: TGTGCCAGCAGCGTCGGGGACTCCTACGAGCAGTACTTC
CDR3aa: CASSVGDSYEQYF

j_gene: TRBJ1-2
d_gene: TRBD1
v_gene: TRBV7-8
abundance: -
CDR3nt: TGTGCCAGCAGCCTCCGCTGGACAGGGGGCGGTGGCTACACCTTC
CDR3aa: CASSLRWTGGGGYTF

j_gene: TRBJ2-3
d_gene: TRBD2
v_gene: TRBV19
abundance: -
CDR3nt: TGTGCCAGTACTTATGGCGGGGGGCACGATACGCAGTATTTT
CDR3aa: CASTYGGGHDTQYF

j_gene: TRBJ2-3
d_gene: -
v_gene: TRBV19
abundance: -
CDR3nt: TGTGCCAGTAGTGGGACTCAATTAGGCACAGATACGCAGTATTTT
CDR3aa: CASSGTQLGTDTQYF

j_gene: TRBJ2-2
d_gene: -
v_gene: TRBV11-3
abundance: -
CDR3nt: TGTGCCAGCAGCCTGAGTACAGGAGCGAACACCGGGGAGCTGTTTTTT
CDR3aa: CASSLSTGANTGELFF

j_gene: TRBJ1-5
d_gene: TRBD1
v_gene: TRBV30
abundance: -
CDR3nt: TGTGCCTGGAGTGCCCCGGGGACAGGGCGGCAGCCCCAGCATTTT
CDR3aa: CAWSAPGTGRQPQHF

j_gene: TRBJ2-5
d_gene: TRBD2
v_gene: TRBV13
abundance: -
CDR3nt: TGTGCCAGCAGCCTCCGGGTAGCGGGGGACCAAGAGACCCAGTACTTC
CDR3aa: CASSLRVAGDQETQYF

j_gene: TRBJ2-2
d_gene: TRBD1
v_gene: TRBV27
abundance: -
CDR3nt: TGTGCCAGCAGCTCATCAGACAGGGGTTTCGGGGAGCTGTTTTTT
CDR3aa: CASSSSDRGFGELFF

j_gene: TRBJ2-2
d_gene: TRBD2
v_gene: TRBV28
abundance: -
CDR3nt: TGTGCCAGCAGTCTCCGGGGGGGGAACACCGGGGAGCTGTTTTTT
CDR3aa: CASSLRGGNTGELFF

j_gene: TRBJ1-6
d_gene: -
v_gene: TRBV30
abundance: -
CDR3nt: TGTGCCTGGACCTCGAAGGGAGGCCCCTATAATTCACCCCTCCACTTT
CDR3aa: CAWTSKGGPYNSPLHF

j_gene: TRBJ2-7
d_gene: -
v_gene: TRBV9
abundance: -
CDR3nt: TGTGCCAGCAGCGTAGCACTAGCTGACGAGCAGTACTTC
CDR3aa: CASSVALADEQYF

j_gene: TRBJ1-2
d_gene: -
v_gene: TRBV2
abundance: -
CDR3nt: TGTGCCAGCAGGAAGATGGTAGGACACAGCTTTATGAGGACCTTC
CDR3aa: CASRKMVGHSFMRTF

j_gene: TRBJ1-2
d_gene: -
v_gene: TRBV19
abundance: -
CDR3nt: TGTGCCAGTAGTTTCCAGGGGAACTATGGCTACACCTTC
CDR3aa: CASSFQGNYGYTF

j_gene: TRBJ1-5
d_gene: -
v_gene: TRBV10-1
abundance: -
CDR3nt: TGCGCCAGCAGTGAGTCATCAGGCACTGGGCCCCAGCATTTT
CDR3aa: CASSESSGTGPQHF

j_gene: TRBJ1-2
d_gene: TRBD1
v_gene: TRBV3-1/TRBV3-2
abundance: -
CDR3nt: TGTGCCAGCAGCCATTATACAGGGGGCGACGACTACACCTTC
CDR3aa: CASSHYTGGDDYTF

j_gene: TRBJ2-1
d_gene: -
v_gene: TRBV29-1
abundance: -
CDR3nt: TGCAGCGTTGTCAAGGGGGTAAATGAGCAGTTCTTC
CDR3aa: CSVVKGVNEQFF

j_gene: TRBJ2-5
d_gene: -
v_gene: TRBV27
abundance: -
CDR3nt: TGTGCCAGCAGCCTGCGGGGGCCCCAAGAGACCCAGTACTTC
CDR3aa: CASSLRGPQETQYF

j_gene: TRBJ2-6
d_gene: -
v_gene: TRBV4-1
abundance: -
CDR3nt: TGCGCCAGCAGCCAGATCCCCCAGATGGCTGGGGCCAACGTCCTGACTTTC
CDR3aa: CASSQIPQMAGANVLTF